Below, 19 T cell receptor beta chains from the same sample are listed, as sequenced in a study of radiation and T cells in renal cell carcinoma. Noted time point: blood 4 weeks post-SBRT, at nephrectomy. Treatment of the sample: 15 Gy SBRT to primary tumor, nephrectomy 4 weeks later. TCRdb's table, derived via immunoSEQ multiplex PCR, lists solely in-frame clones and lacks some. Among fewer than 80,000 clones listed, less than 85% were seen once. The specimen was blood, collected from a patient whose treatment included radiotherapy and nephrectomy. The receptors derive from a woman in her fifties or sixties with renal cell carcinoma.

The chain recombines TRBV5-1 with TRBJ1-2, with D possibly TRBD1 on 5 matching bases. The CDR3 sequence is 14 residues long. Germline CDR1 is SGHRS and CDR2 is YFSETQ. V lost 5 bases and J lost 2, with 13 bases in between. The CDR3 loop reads CASSYDGTNYGYTF. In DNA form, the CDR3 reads TGCGCCAGCAGTTACGACGGGACCAACTATGGCTACACCTTC.

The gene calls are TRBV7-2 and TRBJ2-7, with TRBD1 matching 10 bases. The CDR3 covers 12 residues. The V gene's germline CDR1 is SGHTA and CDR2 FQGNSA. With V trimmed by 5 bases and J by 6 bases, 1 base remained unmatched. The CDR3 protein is CASSRDRGEQYF. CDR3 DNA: TGTGCCAGCAGCAGGGACAGGGGCGAGCAGTACTTC.

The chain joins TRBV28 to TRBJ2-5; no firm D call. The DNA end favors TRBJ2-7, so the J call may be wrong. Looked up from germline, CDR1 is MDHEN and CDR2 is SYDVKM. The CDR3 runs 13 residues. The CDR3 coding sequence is TGTGCCAGCACCCCACCCTGGGGCTACGAGCAGTACTTC. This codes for CASTPPWGYEQYF.

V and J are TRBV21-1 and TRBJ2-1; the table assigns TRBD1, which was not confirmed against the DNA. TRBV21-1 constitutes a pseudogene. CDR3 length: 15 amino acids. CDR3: CASSKEGAGPPTGVF. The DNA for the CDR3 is TGTGCCAGCAGCAAAGAGGGGGCCGGGCCACCCACGGGGGTCTTC.

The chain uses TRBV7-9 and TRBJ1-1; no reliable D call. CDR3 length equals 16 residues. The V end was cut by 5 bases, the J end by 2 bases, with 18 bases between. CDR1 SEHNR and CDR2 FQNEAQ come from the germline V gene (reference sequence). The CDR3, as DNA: TGTGCCAGCAGCCCCGAAAACATATGGGCTAACACTGAAGCTTTCTTT. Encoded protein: CASSPENIWANTEAFF.

The CDR3 sequence is CASSLRDGGYSSYEQYF. For the CDR3, the DNA is TGCGCCAGCAGCTTGAGAGATGGGGGTTACAGCTCCTACGAGCAGTACTTC. The rearrangement links TRBV5-1 to TRBJ2-7; D assignment may be TRBD1 or TRBD2 (5 bases each). Deletions cut 1 base from V and 0 bases from J, with 17 bases between. CDR3 length: 17 amino acids. Germline V gives CDR1 SGHRS, CDR2 YFSETQ.

CDR3 coding DNA: TGTGCCAGTAGTAGCGGGTTCTACAATGAGCAGTTCTTC. It codes for CASSSGFYNEQFF. The chain recombines TRBV19 with TRBJ2-1, with a tentative D call TRBD2 (5 bases). CDR3 length: 13 residues. Looked up from germline, CDR1 is LNHDA and CDR2 is SQIVND (reference sequence). Trimming cost V 4 bases and J 3 bases, with 7 bases left between them.

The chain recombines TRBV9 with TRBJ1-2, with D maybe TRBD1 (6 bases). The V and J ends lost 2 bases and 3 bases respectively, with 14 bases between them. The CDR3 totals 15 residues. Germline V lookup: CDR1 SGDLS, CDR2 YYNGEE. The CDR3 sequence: CASSVGGGADYGYTF. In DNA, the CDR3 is TGTGCCAGCAGCGTCGGCGGGGGCGCGGACTATGGCTACACCTTC.

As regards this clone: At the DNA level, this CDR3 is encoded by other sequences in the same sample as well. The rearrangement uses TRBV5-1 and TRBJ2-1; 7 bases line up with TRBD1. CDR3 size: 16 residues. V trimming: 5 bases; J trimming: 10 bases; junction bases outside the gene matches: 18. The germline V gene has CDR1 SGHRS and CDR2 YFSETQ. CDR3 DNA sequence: TGCGCCAGCAGTGGGACAGATTGGACTGATGGAATGGAGCAGTTCTTC. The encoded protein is CASSGTDWTDGMEQFF.

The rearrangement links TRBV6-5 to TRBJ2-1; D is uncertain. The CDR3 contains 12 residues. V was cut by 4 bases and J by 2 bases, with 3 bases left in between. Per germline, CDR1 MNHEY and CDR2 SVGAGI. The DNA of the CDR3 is TGTGCCAGCAGTTCCACCTACAATGAGCAGTTCTTC. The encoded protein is CASSSTYNEQFF.

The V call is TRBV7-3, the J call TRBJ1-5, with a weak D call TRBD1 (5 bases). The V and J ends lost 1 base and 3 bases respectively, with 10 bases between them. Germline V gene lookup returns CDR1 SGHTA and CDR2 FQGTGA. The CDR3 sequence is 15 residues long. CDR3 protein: CASSLNAGPNQPQHF. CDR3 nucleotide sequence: TGTGCCAGCAGCTTAAATGCGGGACCCAATCAGCCCCAGCATTTT.

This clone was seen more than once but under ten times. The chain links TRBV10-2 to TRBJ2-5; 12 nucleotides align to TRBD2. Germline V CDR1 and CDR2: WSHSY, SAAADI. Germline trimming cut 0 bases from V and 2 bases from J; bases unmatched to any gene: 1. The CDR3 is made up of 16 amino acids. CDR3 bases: TGCGCCAGCAGTGAGTCCCTAGCGGGGGGGCAAGAGACCCAGTACTTC. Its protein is CASSESLAGGQETQYF.

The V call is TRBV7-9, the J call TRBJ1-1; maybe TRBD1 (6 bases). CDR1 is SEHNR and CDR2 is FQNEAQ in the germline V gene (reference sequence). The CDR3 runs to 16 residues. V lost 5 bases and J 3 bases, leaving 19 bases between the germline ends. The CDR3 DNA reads TGTGCCAGCAGCCCTGGGGCGGGGGGCGCGTACACTGAAGCTTTCTTT. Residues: CASSPGAGGAYTEAFF. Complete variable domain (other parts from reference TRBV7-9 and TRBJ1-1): DTGVSQNPRHKITKRGQNVTFRCDPISEHNRLYWYRQTLGQGPEFLTYFQNEAQLEKSRLLSDRFSAERPKGSFSTLEIQRTEQGDSAMYLCASSPGAGGAYTEAFFGQGTRLTVV.

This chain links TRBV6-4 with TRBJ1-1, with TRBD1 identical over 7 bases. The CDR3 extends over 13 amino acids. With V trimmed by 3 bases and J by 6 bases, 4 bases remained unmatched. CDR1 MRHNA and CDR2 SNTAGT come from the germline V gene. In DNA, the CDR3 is TGTGCCAGCAGTGAGGCAGGGGGGGCTGAAGCTTTCTTT. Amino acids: CASSEAGGAEAFF.

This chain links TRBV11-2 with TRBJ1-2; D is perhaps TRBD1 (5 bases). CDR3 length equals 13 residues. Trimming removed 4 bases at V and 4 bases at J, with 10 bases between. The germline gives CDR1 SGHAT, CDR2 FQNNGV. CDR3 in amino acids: CASSSQGFYGYTF. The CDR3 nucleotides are TGTGCCAGCAGCTCGCAGGGCTTCTATGGCTACACCTTC. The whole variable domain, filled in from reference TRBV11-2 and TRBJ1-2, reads EAGVAQSPRYKIIEKRQSVAFWCNPISGHATLYWYQQILGQGPKLLIQFQNNGVVDDSQLPKDRFSAERLKGVDSTLKIQPAKLEDSAVYLCASSSQGFYGYTFGSGTRLTVV.

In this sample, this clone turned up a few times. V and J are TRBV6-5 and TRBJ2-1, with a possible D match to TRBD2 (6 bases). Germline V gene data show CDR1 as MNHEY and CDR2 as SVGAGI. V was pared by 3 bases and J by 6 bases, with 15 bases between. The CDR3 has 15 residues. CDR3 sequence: CASSYGGATLNEQFF. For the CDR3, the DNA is TGTGCCAGCAGTTATGGAGGGGCAACCCTCAATGAGCAGTTCTTC.

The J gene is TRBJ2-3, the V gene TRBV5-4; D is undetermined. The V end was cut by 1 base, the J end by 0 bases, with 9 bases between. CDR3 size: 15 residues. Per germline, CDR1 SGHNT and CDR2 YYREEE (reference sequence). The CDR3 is CASSLLGMSTDTQYF. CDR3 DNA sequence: TGTGCCAGCAGCTTGTTAGGGATGAGCACAGATACGCAGTATTTT.

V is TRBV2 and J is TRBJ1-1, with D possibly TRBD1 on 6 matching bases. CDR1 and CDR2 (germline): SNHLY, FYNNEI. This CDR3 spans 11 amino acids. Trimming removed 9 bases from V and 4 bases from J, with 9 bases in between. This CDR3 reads CASKGGTEAFF. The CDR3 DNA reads TGTGCCAGTAAAGGGGGCACTGAAGCTTTCTTT.

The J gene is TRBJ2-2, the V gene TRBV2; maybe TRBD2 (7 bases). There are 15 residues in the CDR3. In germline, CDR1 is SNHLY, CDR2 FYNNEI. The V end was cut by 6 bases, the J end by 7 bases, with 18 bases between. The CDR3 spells CASRDLGGARGELFF. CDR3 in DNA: TGTGCCAGCAGGGACCTAGGGGGGGCGCGCGGGGAGCTGTTTTTT.